What follows describes a single T cell receptor (beta chain). The antigen is undetermined. These data originate in a study of long-term antiretroviral therapy in people with HIV. The length of the CDR3 is 11 residues. CDR1 and CDR2 from the germline V gene are DFQATT and SNEGSKA (reference sequence). The V end lost 3 bases, the J end lost 15 bases, and 12 bases lay between the germline ends. An immunoSEQ assay, version v3.0, was performed at survey level. The table came from immunoSEQ multiplex PCR; TCRdb's copy has only in-frame clones and leaves some out. The table lists around 5,000 clones, 88% of them singletons, with approximately 6.1% in the top ten. Study findings and constraints: Diversity increased after ART yet remained lower than in transplant donor controls. All blood samples came from the years 2004 to 2017, possibly under older ART regimens. Pre-ART-expanded clones dominated the repertoire at all time points.

Treated in the United States were all of the participants with HIV. This chain links TRBV20-1 with TRBJ1-6; D gene unclear. This specimen consisted of unsorted PBMCs, obtained 1.3 years after starting antiretroviral therapy. This TCR derives from a woman aged 45-59 years with HIV. The CDR3 sequence: CSARTSGRLHF. Written as DNA, the CDR3 is TGCAGTGCTAGGACTTCCGGGCGCCTCCACTTT.